Presented here are 12 T cell receptor beta chains from one specimen sequenced in a study of blood T cell repertoires in COVID-19 (dated by TCRdb to the early 2020s). The method was the immunoSEQ multiplex PCR assay. This is the immuneACCESS table as TCRdb keeps it, with only in-frame sequences that have V and J called. A part of the clones is gone; compared with another copy, unresolved V genes explain less than half, and the rest is unexplained. In this sample the table shows over 150,000 clones, around 77% of which occur a single time. The ten largest clones represent 2.8% of the sample. Sequenced: peripheral blood. These receptors all stem from a man between 65 and 85 years old with acute or convalescent COVID-19.

This rearrangement joins TRBV19 to TRBJ1-3; perhaps TRBD1 as D (6 bases). The CDR3 sequence is 14 residues long. Trimming left V 6 bases short and J 0 bases short, with 9 bases between. Germline values: CDR1 LNHDA, CDR2 SQIVND (reference sequence). CDR3 protein: CASRDSSSGNTIYF. CDR3 bases: TGTGCCAGTAGGGACAGCAGCTCTGGAAACACCATATATTTT.

The table lists this clone with a count of one. V gene TRBV5-6 combines with J gene TRBJ2-3; the D gene is possibly TRBD2 (6 bases). The length of the CDR3 is 16 residues. The V end was cut by 1 base, the J end by 5 bases, with 17 bases between. Germline assignment: CDR1 SGHDT and CDR2 YYEEEE. The CDR3: CASSLFGGGSGDTQYF. For the CDR3, the DNA is TGTGCCAGCAGCTTGTTCGGGGGAGGTTCTGGAGATACGCAGTATTTT. Combining the CDR3 with reference TRBV5-6 and TRBJ2-3 gives the whole variable domain DAGVTQSPTHLIKTRGQQVTLRCSPKSGHDTVSWYQQALGQGPQFIFQYYEEEERQRGNFPDRFSGHQFPNYSSELNVNALLLGDSALYLCASSLFGGGSGDTQYFGPGTRLTVL.

J is TRBJ1-1 and V is TRBV5-1, with TRBD1 as a possible D gene (6 bases). The CDR3 consists of 15 residues. Between the trimmed V and J ends, which lost 3 bases and 4 bases, there was a span of 16 bases. Germline V gene sequence: CDR1 SGHRS, CDR2 YFSETQ. DNA of the CDR3: TGCGCCAGCAGCTGGGGGCAAGAGGTCGGCACTGAAGCTTTCTTT. Protein: CASSWGQEVGTEAFF.

The chain combines TRBV10-1 with TRBJ2-3, with TRBD1 matching over 10 bases. The length of the CDR3 is 15 residues. Per germline, CDR1 WNHNN and CDR2 SYGVQD (reference sequence). The ends lost 2 bases at V and 5 bases at J; junction bases unmatched: 4. The CDR3 coding sequence is TGCGCCAGCAGTGAGCCGGGACAGGGGAAAGATACGCAGTATTTT. The encoded protein is CASSEPGQGKDTQYF.

J is TRBJ2-2 and V is TRBV29-1; 8 nucleotides match TRBD2. V trimming: 4 bases; J trimming: 6 bases; junction bases outside the gene matches: 10. Germline V gene sequence: CDR1 SQVTM, CDR2 ANQGSEA. This CDR3 spans 15 amino acids. This CDR3 reads CSVGDGRAGSGELFF. CDR3 DNA sequence: TGCAGCGTTGGGGACGGGAGGGCAGGGTCCGGGGAGCTGTTTTTT.

V and J are TRBV19 and TRBJ2-7; 11 bases line up with TRBD2. Germline CDR1 LNHDA, CDR2 SQIVND (reference sequence). V lost 4 bases and J lost 2; bases outside the gene matches: 4. This CDR3 is built from 15 residues. Here the CDR3 DNA reads TGTGCCAGTAGTACAGGGACTAGCGGTACCTACGAGCAGTACTTC. This codes for CASSTGTSGTYEQYF.

This clone was detected once. The chain combines TRBV20-1 with TRBJ1-2, with no clear D. CDR1 is DFQATT, CDR2 SNEGSKA, per germline (reference sequence). The CDR3 length is 14 residues. Trimming pared 3 bases from V and 6 bases from J, leaving 17 bases between. The CDR3, as DNA: TGCAGTGCTAGTCAGGCGGGTCCGGCCCATGGCTACACCTTC. Its translation is CSASQAGPAHGYTF.

The V gene is TRBV28, the J gene TRBJ2-3, with 10 bases that match TRBD2. Germline CDR1 MDHEN, CDR2 SYDVKM. This CDR3 has 17 residues. V shed 2 bases, J shed 2 bases, and the junction held 7 bases outside the gene matches. The CDR3 is CASSLGLGLAATDTQYF. The CDR3 DNA sequence: TGTGCCAGCAGTTTAGGTCTTGGACTAGCGGCCACAGATACGCAGTATTTT. Looking up the rest from reference TRBV28 and TRBJ2-3 gives the full variable domain: DVKVTQSSRYLVKRTGEKVFLECVQDMDHENMFWYRQDPGLGLRLIYFSYDVKMKEKGDIPEGYSVSREKKERFSLILESASTNQTSMYLCASSLGLGLAATDTQYFGPGTRLTVL.

The chain has TRBV10-1 and TRBJ1-2; 12 nucleotides agree with TRBD1. Germline CDR1 is WNHNN and CDR2 is SYGVQD (reference sequence). The CDR3 contains 14 residues. Trimming cost V 6 bases and J 7 bases; bases outside gene matches: 6. As DNA, the CDR3 is TGCGCCAGCAGCCCGGGACAGGGGGCTCCTGGCTACACCTTC. It specifies CASSPGQGAPGYTF.

The chain couples TRBV9 to TRBJ1-1, with D unclear. V lost 2 bases and J 1 base, leaving 6 bases between the germline ends. Looked up from germline, CDR1 is SGDLS and CDR2 is YYNGEE. The CDR3 covers 13 residues. The CDR3 sequence: CASSVSPNTEAFF. In DNA form, the CDR3 reads TGTGCCAGCAGCGTTTCTCCGAACACTGAAGCTTTCTTT.

This clone came up many times. CDR3: CASSPQGSYEQYF. CDR3 coding DNA: TGTGCCAGCTCACCACAGGGGTCCTACGAGCAGTACTTC. The chain has TRBV18 and TRBJ2-7; D is possibly TRBD1 (5 bases). The CDR3 has 13 amino acids. Germline loops: CDR1 KGHSH, CDR2 LQKENI. V lost 1 base and J lost 1, with 5 bases in between.

With respect to this clone: Relative to the germline gene, one junction end is altered; a read error may explain this. This chain links TRBV11-2 with TRBJ2-1, with 8 bases that match TRBD2. In germline, CDR1 is SGHAT, CDR2 FQNNGV. This CDR3 spans 17 amino acids. CDR3 in DNA: TGTGCCAGCAGCCGCCGTAGCGGGATAGGCTCCCACAATGAGCAGTTCTTC. It codes for CASSRRSGIGSHNEQFF.